A single sample is the source of the 25 T cell receptor beta chains below, sequenced in a study of T-cell memory formation after mild COVID-19. TCRdb re-analysed the 5' RACE reads in MiXCR, keeping a single row per CDR3 protein. The sample has hundreds of thousands of distinct CDR3 sequences, about a fifth seen once. The sample taken for sequencing was PBMCs or a T cell subset sorted from them (not recorded which). These receptor sequences come from an adult woman who had mild COVID-19 (a few samples of this study predate the infection). Cell type and time point are not known.

This clonotype was detected a few times. The chain couples TRBV5-1 to TRBJ2-6; 9 positions agree with TRBD1. The CDR3 has 20 residues. Trimming at V came to 0 bases and at J to 0 bases, leaving 10 bases not matched to a gene. Germline values: CDR1 SGHRS, CDR2 YFSETQ. The chain's CDR3 is CASSLEGPGQGFSGANVLTF. The CDR3 region has the DNA TGCGCCAGCAGCTTGGAAGGGCCGGGACAGGGCTTCTCTGGGGCCAACGTCCTGACTTTC.

CDR3 nucleotide sequence: TGCGCCAGCAGCCAAGAGTGGACAGGGTATGGCTACACCTTC. This codes for CASSQEWTGYGYTF. The chain is built from TRBV4-3 and TRBJ1-2, with 8 bases matching TRBD1. The CDR3 is 14 amino acids. Germline V lookup: CDR1 LGHNA, CDR2 YSLEER. With 0 bases clipped from V and 5 bases from J, the junction kept 2 bases outside the gene matches.

In this sample, this clonotype turned up many times. In DNA form, the CDR3 reads TGCGCCAGCAGCGGAGGACAGGACAATCAGCCCCAGCATTTT. This encodes CASSGGQDNQPQHF. This rearrangement joins TRBV5-1 to TRBJ1-5; 7 bases are shared with TRBD1. Trimming at V came to 4 bases and at J to 3 bases, leaving 4 bases not matched to a gene. The CDR3 spans 14 residues. Germline loops: CDR1 SGHRS, CDR2 YFSETQ.

The CDR3 DNA sequence: TGTGCCAGCAGCCCAATCTTGACGCCTGCCAAAAACATTCAGTACTTC. Translation gives CASSPILTPAKNIQYF. The V gene is TRBV21-1, the J gene TRBJ2-4. TRBV21-1 is a recognized pseudogene. This CDR3 comprises 16 residues.

This clonotype came up a few times. V and J are TRBV25-1 and TRBJ2-7; 10 bases match TRBD1. Germline V gene data show CDR1 as MGHDK and CDR2 as SYGVNS. V lost 3 bases and J lost 5; bases outside the gene matches: 4. The CDR3 length is 14 residues. The CDR3 here is CASSESGQGDEQYF. The CDR3 region has the DNA TGTGCCAGCAGTGAGTCAGGACAGGGGGACGAGCAGTACTTC.

On this clonotype itself: With a much larger clone just one base away, this may be a read error. This sequence joins TRBV12-3 or TRBV12-4 and TRBJ1-2; D is unclear. The V end was cut by 6 bases, the J end by 5 bases, with 7 bases between. The CDR3 runs 11 residues. The CDR3, as DNA: TGTGCCAGCAGGAACCTTTATGGCTACACCTTC. Translated, it gives CASRNLYGYTF.

The rearrangement joins TRBV12-3 or TRBV12-4 to TRBJ1-4, with TRBD1 as a possible D gene (5 bases). V was cut by 4 bases and J by 5 bases, with 14 bases left in between. The CDR3 has 15 amino acids. DNA of the CDR3: TGTGCCAGCAGTTCCGGGGACCACATAAATGAAAAACTGTTTTTT. Translating gives CASSSGDHINEKLFF.

This clonotype was found a few times. The genes are TRBV2 and TRBJ2-5; D may correspond to TRBD1 or TRBD2 (5 bases each). Germline V gene data show CDR1 as SNHLY and CDR2 as FYNNEI. V was shortened by 6 bases and J by 1 base, with 12 bases between the two germline ends. The CDR3 spans 14 residues. The CDR3 DNA is TGTGCCAGCAGACCACCCGGGACCCAAGAGACCCAGTACTTC. It translates to CASRPPGTQETQYF.

The V gene is TRBV5-1, the J gene TRBJ1-1, with D possibly TRBD1 on 5 matching bases. V lost 4 bases and J lost 3, with 16 bases in between. Germline V gives CDR1 SGHRS, CDR2 YFSETQ. The CDR3 has 15 amino acids. CDR3 sequence: CASSQSVGLDTEAFF. The CDR3, as DNA: TGCGCCAGCAGCCAGTCCGTGGGGCTGGACACTGAAGCTTTCTTT.

Only a few counts were recorded for this clonotype. The CDR3 spells CASSLPPADTQYF. In DNA, the CDR3 is TGTGCCAGCAGCTTACCACCCGCCGATACGCAGTATTTT. The chain joins TRBV7-2 to TRBJ2-3; D gene uncertain. V was pared by 2 bases and J by 6 bases, with 9 bases between. Germline V gives CDR1 SGHTA, CDR2 FQGNSA. CDR3 length: 13 residues.

The J gene is TRBJ2-5, the V gene TRBV24-1, with D possibly being TRBD1 (6 bases). V lost 4 bases, J lost 2 bases, and 10 bases lay in between. Per germline, CDR1 KGHDR and CDR2 SFDVKD. This CDR3 is built from 14 residues. For the CDR3, the DNA is TGTGCCACCAGTGAACAGGGTAATCAAGAGACCCAGTACTTC. Its protein product is CATSEQGNQETQYF.

The chain combines TRBV7-9 with TRBJ2-1; D call uncertain. V was trimmed by 4 bases and J by 9 bases, leaving 16 bases between them. The length of the CDR3 is 14 residues. Germline CDR1 reads SEHNR; CDR2 reads FQNEAQ (reference sequence). The CDR3 bases are TGTGCCAGCAGCTCTGCCGCTGGGTTGGGTGAGCAGTTCTTC. Translation gives CASSSAAGLGEQFF.

This clonotype was seen more than once but under ten times. The V and J genes are TRBV29-1 and TRBJ1-5; 10 bases fit TRBD1. Germline loops: CDR1 SQVTM, CDR2 ANQGSEA. Losses at the gene ends were 5 bases for V and 6 bases for J; bases not matched to a gene: 7. The length of the CDR3 is 14 residues. The CDR3 DNA sequence: TGCAGCGTTCGCGGACAGGGGGTGGGTCAGCCCCAGCATTTT. Protein sequence: CSVRGQGVGQPQHF.

The genes are TRBV12-3 or TRBV12-4 and TRBJ1-1, with 8 bases matching TRBD1. Trimming removed 5 bases from V and 1 base from J; junction bases left unmatched: 6. The CDR3 is 15 amino acids. The CDR3 nucleotides are TGTGCCAGCAGTGTGGCTGGGACAGGGAACACTGAAGCTTTCTTT. Its translation is CASSVAGTGNTEAFF.

V usage is TRBV27 and J usage is TRBJ2-2; D gene unclear. The CDR3 is 16 residues long. The germline V and J ends were trimmed by 3 bases and 0 bases, with 11 bases remaining between them. Germline CDR1 is MNHEY and CDR2 is SMNVEV (reference sequence). CDR3 nucleotide sequence: TGTGCCAGCAGTTTTCACCCAGGAGCGAACACCGGGGAGCTGTTTTTT. Encoded protein: CASSFHPGANTGELFF.

This clonotype appeared a few times. The V and J genes are TRBV4-1 and TRBJ2-1; a possible D gene is TRBD2 (7 bases). Germline-derived CDR1 and CDR2 are MGHRA and YSYEKL. The CDR3 is 16 residues long. The germline V and J ends were trimmed by 3 bases and 7 bases, with 19 bases remaining between them. CDR3 sequence reads: CASSQPRGGGGNEQFF. The DNA for the CDR3 is TGCGCCAGCAGCCAGCCCAGGGGCGGGGGAGGAAATGAGCAGTTCTTC.

V is TRBV6-4 and J is TRBJ1-1; possibly TRBD1 for D (5 bases). This CDR3 region has 15 residues. Germline V gives CDR1 MRHNA, CDR2 SNTAGT. The ends were cut back, 6 bases at V and 1 base at J, with 15 bases in the middle. The CDR3 is CASSYRDLTNTEAFF. The CDR3 DNA follows: TGTGCCAGCAGCTACCGGGACCTAACGAACACTGAAGCTTTCTTT.

V and J are TRBV12-3 or TRBV12-4 and TRBJ1-1; D not certain. The CDR3 is 14 residues long. The V end lost 4 bases, the J end lost 5 bases, and 14 bases lay between the germline ends. The CDR3 region has the DNA TGTGCCAGCAGTTCCGGGATCCCCGGGACTGAAGCTTTCTTT. Translated: CASSSGIPGTEAFF.

The sample holds a few counts of this clonotype. The rearrangement uses TRBV5-1 and TRBJ2-2, with 7 bases aligning to TRBD2. This CDR3 comprises 15 residues. The germline gives CDR1 SGHRS, CDR2 YFSETQ. V trimming: 4 bases; J trimming: 5 bases; junction bases outside the gene matches: 8. The CDR3 bases are TGCGCCAGCAGCCCGAGGACTAGATCGACCGGGGAGCTGTTTTTT. Protein sequence: CASSPRTRSTGELFF. The variable domain in full, with the rest retrieved from reference TRBV5-1 and TRBJ2-2, is KAGVTQTPRYLIKTRGQQVTLSCSPISGHRSVSWYQQTPGQGLQFLFEYFSETQRNKGNFPGRFSGRQFSNSRSEMNVSTLELGDSALYLCASSPRTRSTGELFFGEGSRLTVL.

This chain joins TRBV6-5 and TRBJ1-2, with 7 nucleotides matching TRBD1. CDR3 length equals 16 residues. V lost 2 bases and J lost 8; bases outside the gene matches: 14. Germline V CDR1 and CDR2: MNHEY, SVGAGI. The CDR3, as DNA: TGTGCCAGCAGTTACGAGGCGACAGGGTTGCTCTCAGGCTACACCTTC. Its protein is CASSYEATGLLSGYTF.

The chain links TRBV12-3 or TRBV12-4 to TRBJ2-3, with 10 bases lining up with TRBD1. Trimming removed 4 bases from V and 5 bases from J; junction bases left unmatched: 6. The length of the CDR3 is 15 residues. The CDR3 DNA follows: TGTGCCAGCAGTTCCGGGACAGGGGACGTAGATACGCAGTATTTT. It encodes CASSSGTGDVDTQYF.

V is TRBV24-1 and J is TRBJ2-7; 10 bases map to TRBD1. Germline V gene lookup returns CDR1 KGHDR and CDR2 SFDVKD. This CDR3 contains 15 residues. V trimming: 3 bases; J trimming: 2 bases; junction bases outside the gene matches: 3. DNA for the CDR3: TGTGCCACCAGTGATGGGACAGGGGATCCCTACGAGCAGTACTTC. Its translation is CATSDGTGDPYEQYF.

This clonotype was picked up a small number of times. The V call is TRBV3-1, the J call TRBJ2-3, with D possibly TRBD2 on 6 matching bases. This CDR3 contains 14 residues. V shed 1 base and J shed 6 bases, with 11 bases lying between them. Germline CDR1 is LGHDT and CDR2 is YNNKEL (reference sequence). CDR3 protein: CASSQGSGGDTQYF. The CDR3 nucleotides read TGTGCCAGCAGCCAAGGTAGCGGAGGCGATACGCAGTATTTT.

In this sample, this clonotype turned up many times. The rearrangement uses TRBV5-1 and TRBJ2-7; D may match TRBD1 or TRBD2 (5 bases each). Trimming removed 0 bases from V and 3 bases from J, with 10 bases in between. This CDR3 has 14 amino acids. The germline gives CDR1 SGHRS, CDR2 YFSETQ. The CDR3 sequence is CASSLGGGIYEQYF. DNA of the CDR3: TGCGCCAGCAGCTTGGGTGGGGGAATCTACGAGCAGTACTTC. Complete variable domain (other parts from reference TRBV5-1 and TRBJ2-7): KAGVTQTPRYLIKTRGQQVTLSCSPISGHRSVSWYQQTPGQGLQFLFEYFSETQRNKGNFPGRFSGRQFSNSRSEMNVSTLELGDSALYLCASSLGGGIYEQYFGPGTRLTVT.

J is TRBJ2-7 and V is TRBV6-2 or TRBV6-3; 7 positions match TRBD1. Germline assignment: CDR1 MNHEY and CDR2 SVGEGT. Trimming removed 5 bases from V and 1 base from J; junction bases left unmatched: 8. The CDR3 sequence is 15 residues long. DNA for the CDR3: TGTGCCAGCAGTACGACAGGGAGTGAGTCCTACGAGCAGTACTTC. Its protein is CASSTTGSESYEQYF.